This entry describes one T cell receptor beta chain. Losses at the gene ends were 3 bases for V and 4 bases for J; bases not matched to a gene: 7. The CDR3 has 16 amino acids. CDR1 and CDR2 (germline): PRHDT, FYEKMQ (reference sequence). The data were produced by immunoSEQ multiplex PCR, yet TCRdb's version contains in-frame clones alone and is incomplete. The sample has about 280,000 clones; roughly 90% are singletons. The data are from a study of blood T cell repertoires in COVID-19. This chain connects TRBV13 to TRBJ2-5; 11 bases are shared with TRBD1. The sequenced material came from peripheral blood. This TCR was sampled from a woman in her seventies with COVID-19, enrolled during active disease. The CDR3 coding sequence is TGTGCCAGCAGCTTCTCCGGACAGGGGGCGGGAGAGACCCAGTACTTC. Translated, it gives CASSFSGQGAGETQYF.